The 24 T cell receptor beta chains below were found in one sample sequenced in a study of neoadjuvant anti-PD-1 for oral cavity cancer. Generated by immunoSEQ multiplex PCR, the TCRdb table keeps only in-frame clones and is missing some. The sample comprises approximately 12,000 clones, around 66% of which are singletons, and 2.5% to 3.5% rests with the top ten. Time point meaning: after neoadjuvant nivolumab, at surgical resection. Sequences were derived from PBMCs, sampled after nivolumab (anti-PD-1) treatment. The receptor source for this set is a person aged 40 to 85 with oral cavity squamous cell carcinoma.

This chain links TRBV19 with TRBJ1-4, with TRBD1 as a possible D gene (6 bases). The CDR3 covers 16 residues. Germline lookup yields CDR1 LNHDA and CDR2 SQIVND (reference sequence). V lost 0 bases and J lost 3, with 11 bases in between. The CDR3 protein is CASSIEGAPANEKLFF. DNA of the CDR3: TGTGCCAGTAGTATAGAGGGGGCGCCGGCTAATGAAAAACTGTTTTTT.

In its sample, this clone was seen a few times. The V call is TRBV28, the J call TRBJ2-2; TRBD1 aligns across 8 bases. CDR1 is MDHEN, CDR2 SYDVKM, per germline. V lost 8 bases and J lost 7; bases outside the gene matches: 9. The CDR3 is made up of 14 amino acids. The CDR3: CASASTGAVGELFF. The CDR3 nucleotides read TGTGCCAGCGCCTCGACAGGGGCGGTCGGGGAGCTGTTTTTT.

Here the CDR3 reads CATSRDGVTAGNTIYF. The CDR3 nucleotides are TGTGCCACCAGCAGAGACGGTGTAACTGCCGGAAACACCATATATTTT. The chain links TRBV15 to TRBJ1-3; D call uncertain. The CDR3 contains 16 residues. The V end was cut by 0 bases, the J end by 4 bases, with 13 bases between. Per the germline V gene, CDR1 is LNHNV and CDR2 is YYDKDF (reference sequence).

The chain has TRBV20-1 and TRBJ2-5; D ambiguous. The ends were cut back, 1 base at V and 4 bases at J, with 4 bases in the middle. The CDR3 is 11 amino acids. Germline V lookup: CDR1 DFQATT, CDR2 SNEGSKA (reference sequence). The CDR3, as DNA: TGCAGTGCTAGAGTAACAGAGACCCAGTACTTC. Translation: CSARVTETQYF.

The CDR3 here is CASSQDQGRVGETQYF. CDR3 in DNA: TGCGCCAGCAGCCAAGATCAGGGCAGGGTGGGAGAGACCCAGTACTTC. The chain couples TRBV4-1 to TRBJ2-5, with D tentatively TRBD1 (5 bases). This CDR3 region has 16 residues. The V gene's germline CDR1 is MGHRA and CDR2 YSYEKL. Trimming shortened V by 0 bases and J by 4 bases, and 15 bases separated the two germline ends.

This clone has just a few counts. The V call is TRBV6-5, the J call TRBJ1-1; D might be TRBD1 (6 bases). Germline V gene data show CDR1 as MNHEY and CDR2 as SVGAGI. The CDR3 runs 13 residues. The V gene lost 6 bases and the J gene lost 1 base, with 9 bases spanning the gap. The CDR3 DNA reads as TGTGCCAGCAGGGCGACAGGGAACACTGAAGCTTTCTTT. Its translation is CASRATGNTEAFF.

The chain joins TRBV27 to TRBJ2-1; tentatively, D is TRBD1 (6 bases). The V gene's germline CDR1 is MNHEY and CDR2 SMNVEV (reference sequence). V was trimmed by 5 bases and J by 14 bases, leaving 22 bases between them. The CDR3 has 14 amino acids. The CDR3 sequence: CASSPEATGKREFF. In DNA form, the CDR3 reads TGTGCCAGCAGTCCCGAGGCTACAGGGAAGAGAGAGTTCTTC.

The V and J genes are TRBV9 and TRBJ1-3; D not resolved. V lost 2 bases, J lost 1 base, and 13 bases lay in between. Germline V lookup: CDR1 SGDLS, CDR2 YYNGEE. The CDR3 consists of 16 residues. CDR3 region: CASSVGWSQSGNTIYF. The CDR3 region has the DNA TGTGCCAGCAGCGTCGGGTGGTCTCAATCTGGAAACACCATATATTTT.

This clone was seen only once. The chain carries TRBV13 and TRBJ2-7, with D unclear. V was cut by 2 bases and J by 0 bases, with 11 bases left in between. In germline, CDR1 is PRHDT, CDR2 FYEKMQ (reference sequence). This CDR3 is 15 amino acids long. The CDR3 region has the DNA TGTGCCAGCAGCTTACGCGGAAGGTCCTCCTACGAGCAGTACTTC. This gives the protein CASSLRGRSSYEQYF.

The V gene is TRBV5-5, the J gene TRBJ2-7, with TRBD2 identical over 11 bases. Germline trimming cut 0 bases from V and 6 bases from J; bases unmatched to any gene: 8. The germline V gene encodes CDR1 SGHKS and CDR2 YYEKEE (reference sequence). The CDR3 runs to 16 residues. The CDR3 loop reads CASSLGVLAGDGEQYF. CDR3 sequence (DNA): TGTGCCAGCAGCTTGGGTGTACTAGCGGGAGACGGCGAGCAGTACTTC.

This clone appeared a few times. The rearrangement links TRBV2 to TRBJ1-1, with D possibly being TRBD1 (6 bases). CDR1 and CDR2 (germline): SNHLY, FYNNEI. This CDR3 is built from 14 residues. Trimming removed 4 bases from V and 0 bases from J, with 9 bases in between. The CDR3 region has the DNA TGTGCCAGCAGTGTTCAGGGGTTGAACACTGAAGCTTTCTTT. This encodes CASSVQGLNTEAFF. The full variable domain, its missing parts supplied by reference TRBV2 and TRBJ1-1, is EPEVTQTPSHQVTQMGQEVILRCVPISNHLYFYWYRQILGQKVEFLVSFYNNEISEKSEIFDDQFSVERPDGSNFTLKIRSTKLEDSAMYFCASSVQGLNTEAFFGQGTRLTVV.

The chain has TRBV15 and TRBJ2-7; D unresolved. The CDR3 length is 12 residues. Germline values: CDR1 LNHNV, CDR2 YYDKDF (reference sequence). Trimming took 1 base from V and 3 from J, leaving 4 bases between them. The CDR3 sequence is CATSRGGYEQYF. As DNA, the CDR3 is TGTGCCACCAGCAGAGGGGGCTACGAGCAGTACTTC. Together with reference TRBV15 and TRBJ2-7, the CDR3 gives the full variable domain: DAMVIQNPRYQVTQFGKPVTLSCSQTLNHNVMYWYQQKSSQAPKLLFHYYDKDFNNEADTPDNFQSRRPNTSFCFLDIRSPGLGDTAMYLCATSRGGYEQYFGPGTRLTVT.

The chain recombines TRBV5-4 with TRBJ2-1; TRBD2 matches 7 bases. The V gene end was trimmed by 10 bases and the J gene end by 1 base; junction bases not matched to a gene: 14. Per germline, CDR1 SGHNT and CDR2 YYREEE (reference sequence). This CDR3 spans 16 amino acids. CDR3 protein: CASSLSAGASYNEQFF. The DNA for the CDR3 is TGTGCCTCCAGCTTAAGTGCGGGAGCGTCCTACAATGAGCAGTTCTTC.

J is TRBJ2-3 and V is TRBV10-3, with a weak D call TRBD2 (6 bases). The CDR3 totals 15 residues. CDR1 and CDR2 from the germline V gene are ENHRY and SYGVKD. Deletions cut 5 bases from V and 0 bases from J, with 12 bases between. The CDR3 loop is CAISPGTASTDTQYF. In DNA, the CDR3 is TGTGCCATCAGTCCCGGGACTGCTAGCACAGATACGCAGTATTTT.

The chain recombines TRBV30 with TRBJ2-7; no reliable D call. The ends were cut back, 0 bases at V and 9 bases at J, with 12 bases in the middle. The CDR3 length is 12 residues. The germline V gene encodes CDR1 GTSNPN and CDR2 SVGIG (reference sequence). The CDR3 here is CAWSVPTGRQYF. For the CDR3, the DNA is TGTGCCTGGAGTGTACCGACTGGCCGGCAGTACTTC.

The genes are TRBV5-1 and TRBJ1-2; TRBD1 matches at 9 bases. The CDR3 runs to 14 residues. Germline-derived CDR1 and CDR2 are SGHRS and YFSETQ. J lost 4 bases, V lost 4 bases, and 5 bases had no gene match. Here the CDR3 reads CASSEGQGVYGYTF. In DNA, the CDR3 is TGCGCCAGCAGCGAGGGACAGGGCGTCTATGGCTACACCTTC.

CDR3 loop: CASSFYYEQYF. CDR3 nucleotides: TGTGCCAGCAGTTTTTACTACGAGCAGTACTTC. The rearrangement joins TRBV28 to TRBJ2-7, with unresolved D. Trimming took 3 bases from V and 3 from J, leaving 3 bases between them. The CDR3 sequence is 11 residues long. The germline CDR1 and CDR2 sequences are MDHEN and SYDVKM. Supplemented by reference TRBV28 and TRBJ2-7, the full variable domain reads DVKVTQSSRYLVKRTGEKVFLECVQDMDHENMFWYRQDPGLGLRLIYFSYDVKMKEKGDIPEGYSVSREKKERFSLILESASTNQTSMYLCASSFYYEQYFGPGTRLTVT.

The chain has TRBV2 and TRBJ2-7; 9 nucleotides line up with TRBD2. The CDR3 is made up of 13 amino acids. Germline V gives CDR1 SNHLY, CDR2 FYNNEI. The CDR3 nucleotides read TGTGCAATCGGGATTAGCGGGAGCTCCGGGCAGTACTTC. Translating gives CAIGISGSSGQYF.

This clone appeared a few times. This rearrangement joins TRBV27 to TRBJ1-2; no definite D call. Germline lookup yields CDR1 MNHEY and CDR2 SMNVEV (reference sequence). The V gene lost 6 bases and the J gene lost 2 bases, with 10 bases spanning the gap. The CDR3 spans 13 residues. The CDR3, as DNA: TGTGCCAGCAGAGGCCAGGCGAACTATGGCTACACCTTC. The encoded protein is CASRGQANYGYTF.

This rearrangement joins TRBV11-2 to TRBJ2-2, with TRBD2 as a possible D gene (5 bases). Trimming took 5 bases from V and 1 from J, leaving 8 bases between them. Per the germline V gene, CDR1 is SGHAT and CDR2 is FQNNGV. This CDR3 has 14 amino acids. DNA for the CDR3: TGTGCCAGCAGCCACCGGGGGAACACCGGGGAGCTGTTTTTT. This gives the protein CASSHRGNTGELFF.

This clone was picked up a small number of times. The V call is TRBV10-3, the J call TRBJ2-7; perhaps TRBD2 as D (5 bases). CDR1 is ENHRY and CDR2 is SYGVKD in the germline V gene. CDR3 length equals 16 residues. V was trimmed by 0 bases and J by 4 bases, leaving 16 bases between them. The CDR3 reads CAISESPLESGYEQYF. The CDR3 coding sequence is TGTGCCATCAGTGAGTCTCCTCTAGAGTCGGGGTACGAGCAGTACTTC.

Only a few counts were recorded for this clone. The rearrangement uses TRBV2 and TRBJ1-1; TRBD1 aligns across 7 bases. Germline V CDR1 and CDR2: SNHLY, FYNNEI. The CDR3 has 13 residues. J was trimmed by 5 bases and V by 7 bases; bases with no gene match: 7. The CDR3 region has the DNA TGTGCCAGCACCCAGGGGGGGGTTACTGAAGCTTTCTTT. Protein sequence: CASTQGGVTEAFF.

This chain joins TRBV7-3 and TRBJ2-5; TRBD1 might be the D (5 bases). The germline gives CDR1 SGHTA, CDR2 FQGTGA. V was clipped by 4 bases and J by 1 base, with 7 bases between them. The length of the CDR3 is 13 residues. This CDR3 reads CASSSTVQETQYF. The CDR3 coding sequence is TGTGCCAGCAGCTCGACAGTCCAAGAGACCCAGTACTTC. Full variable domain (rest looked up from reference TRBV7-3 and TRBJ2-5): GAGVSQTPSNKVTEKGKYVELRCDPISGHTALYWYRQSLGQGPEFLIYFQGTGAADDSGLPNDRFFAVRPEGSVSTLKIQRTERGDSAVYLCASSSTVQETQYFGPGTRLLVL.

This clone appeared a few times. V usage is TRBV28 and J usage is TRBJ2-7, with TRBD2 matching over 12 bases. V lost 6 bases to trimming and J lost 7 bases; unmatched junction nucleotides: 10. The CDR3 covers 15 residues. Looked up from germline, CDR1 is MDHEN and CDR2 is SYDVKM. The CDR3 reads CASRIDPGLAGEQYF. CDR3 DNA sequence: TGTGCCAGCAGAATTGACCCTGGACTAGCGGGGGAGCAGTACTTC.